The 21 T cell receptor beta chains listed next were all sequenced from one sample in a study of regulatory and conventional T cells in RAG deficiency. TCRdb keeps only in-frame clones here, not all; method: immunoSEQ multiplex PCR. The sample shows some 28,000 clones, 75% to 95% of them seen only once. Blood CD4+ CD25-high CD127-low regulatory T cells supplied the genomic DNA template. This same sample was also taken into another study, of regulatory T cells. That source notes: The primer mix had 52 TRBV and 13 TRBJ primers.

The sample taken for sequencing was Tregs sorted from blood. These receptor sequences come from a human donor in good health.

The rearrangement joins TRBV19 to TRBJ1-5; D call uncertain. The CDR3 spans 15 residues. Per the germline V gene, CDR1 is LNHDA and CDR2 is SQIVND (reference sequence). Trimming removed 4 bases at V and 6 bases at J, with 16 bases between. CDR3 sequence: CASSTSPAGIQPQHF. As DNA, the CDR3 is TGTGCCAGTAGTACCTCTCCTGCTGGGATTCAGCCCCAGCATTTT. Using reference TRBV19 and TRBJ1-5 for the parts outside the CDR3, the full variable domain is DGGITQSPKYLFRKEGQNVTLSCEQNLNHDAMYWYRQDPGQGLRLIYYSQIVNDFQKGDIAEGYSVSREKKESFPLTVTSAQKNPTAFYLCASSTSPAGIQPQHFGDGTRLSIL.

The chain is built from TRBV29-1 and TRBJ1-2; no definite D call. V was clipped by 4 bases and J by 4 bases, with 10 bases between them. CDR1 and CDR2 from the germline V gene are SQVTM and ANQGSEA. The CDR3 is 12 residues long. CDR3 region: CSVGAHAYGYTF. The CDR3 nucleotides read TGCAGCGTTGGTGCACACGCCTATGGCTACACCTTC.

This clone was recorded a few times. The chain combines TRBV2 with TRBJ2-6; D is possibly TRBD1 (6 bases). The CDR3 is 15 amino acids. The V and J ends lost 6 bases and 1 base respectively, with 10 bases between them. Germline assignment: CDR1 SNHLY and CDR2 FYNNEI. CDR3: CASSGDISGANVLTF. CDR3 sequence (DNA): TGTGCCAGCAGCGGGGACATTTCTGGGGCCAACGTCCTGACTTTC.

The chain is built from TRBV7-6 and TRBJ2-7; D not certain. V lost 1 base to trimming and J lost 2 bases, with 12 bases between them. The CDR3 spans 15 residues. Germline-derived CDR1 and CDR2 are SGHVS and FNYEAQ. The CDR3 reads CASSLGSRTPYEQYF. CDR3 bases: TGTGCCAGCAGCTTAGGGTCACGAACCCCCTACGAGCAGTACTTC.

This clone occurred once. The rearrangement links TRBV5-1 to TRBJ2-2, with TRBD1 matching 7 bases. CDR3 length: 13 amino acids. V was pared by 4 bases and J by 5 bases, with 2 bases of the junction left unmatched. In germline, CDR1 is SGHRS, CDR2 YFSETQ. The DNA for the CDR3 is TGCGCCAGCAGCGTACAGGGGACCGGGGAGCTGTTTTTT. It translates to CASSVQGTGELFF.

The chain combines TRBV13 with TRBJ2-7, with D unclear. The CDR3 spans 16 residues. In germline, CDR1 is PRHDT, CDR2 FYEKMQ (reference sequence). The V gene lost 2 bases and the J gene lost 0 bases, with 14 bases spanning the gap. The DNA of the CDR3 is TGTGCCAGCAGCTTAACTCGAGTCCACCGCTCCTACGAGCAGTACTTC. This sequence encodes CASSLTRVHRSYEQYF.

Relative to its sample, this clone is medium-sized. This CDR3 reads CASSVDRGGQGGYTF. In DNA, the CDR3 is TGTGCCAGCAGCGTAGACCGCGGGGGGCAGGGTGGCTACACCTTC. This sequence joins TRBV9 and TRBJ1-2, with TRBD1 as a possible D gene (6 bases). This CDR3 contains 15 residues. The germline V gene encodes CDR1 SGDLS and CDR2 YYNGEE. Trimming shortened V by 0 bases and J by 7 bases, and 16 bases separated the two germline ends.

J is TRBJ1-3 and V is TRBV2, with TRBD1 as a possible D gene (5 bases). The CDR3 runs to 13 residues. Trimming took off 5 bases at V and 2 bases at J, with 7 bases between the two ends. Germline CDR1 is SNHLY and CDR2 is FYNNEI. Here the CDR3 reads CASSWTTGNTIYF. CDR3 coding DNA: TGTGCCAGCAGTTGGACAACTGGAAACACCATATATTTT.

The chain recombines TRBV9 with TRBJ2-1; tentatively, D is TRBD1 (5 bases). Germline values: CDR1 SGDLS, CDR2 YYNGEE. The length of the CDR3 is 15 residues. V was pared by 0 bases and J by 2 bases, with 9 bases between. For the CDR3, the DNA is TGTGCCAGCAGCGTAGCCCAGGGAACCTACAATGAGCAGTTCTTC. Translated, it gives CASSVAQGTYNEQFF.

The rearrangement links TRBV15 to TRBJ2-3, with D perhaps TRBD2 (6 bases). This CDR3 contains 16 residues. Germline CDR1 LNHNV, CDR2 YYDKDF (reference sequence). V gave up 3 bases and J gave up 1 base, with 14 bases separating them. This CDR3 is CATSRHQGLGTDTQYF. CDR3 DNA sequence: TGTGCCACCAGCAGGCACCAGGGACTCGGCACAGATACGCAGTATTTT.

DNA of the CDR3: TGTGCCAGCGGCAGGGAGAGCAGCAATCAGCCCCAGCATTTT. It translates to CASGRESSNQPQHF. The chain links TRBV6-5 to TRBJ1-5; weak D call: TRBD1 (5 bases). Trimming took off 8 bases at V and 1 base at J, with 12 bases between the two ends. The CDR3 contains 14 residues. Germline CDR1 MNHEY, CDR2 SVGAGI.

The chain combines TRBV11-2 with TRBJ1-2; 9 bases are a match to TRBD1. After removal of 5 bases from V and 8 bases from J, the junction contained 6 bases not matched to a gene. The CDR3 is made up of 13 amino acids. Germline V gene data show CDR1 as SGHAT and CDR2 as FQNNGV. The CDR3 spells CASSPGQGWGYTF. The CDR3 coding sequence is TGTGCCAGCAGCCCGGGACAGGGTTGGGGCTACACCTTC. Combining the CDR3 with reference TRBV11-2 and TRBJ1-2 gives the whole variable domain EAGVAQSPRYKIIEKRQSVAFWCNPISGHATLYWYQQILGQGPKLLIQFQNNGVVDDSQLPKDRFSAERLKGVDSTLKIQPAKLEDSAVYLCASSPGQGWGYTFGSGTRLTVV.

V and J are TRBV7-3 and TRBJ2-3; D unclear. The CDR3 has 11 amino acids. With 4 bases removed from V and 3 bases from J, the gap between germline ends came to 2 bases. CDR1 SGHTA and CDR2 FQGTGA come from the germline V gene. Here the CDR3 reads CASSSTDTQYF. CDR3 nucleotide sequence: TGTGCCAGCAGCTCGACAGATACGCAGTATTTT.

This sequence joins TRBV6-5 and TRBJ1-1; weak D call: TRBD1 (5 bases). This CDR3 comprises 14 residues. The V and J ends lost 0 bases and 1 base respectively, with 6 bases between them. Looked up from germline, CDR1 is MNHEY and CDR2 is SVGAGI. The CDR3 protein is CASSYSGTNTEAFF. The CDR3, as DNA: TGTGCCAGCAGTTACTCCGGGACGAACACTGAAGCTTTCTTT.

Regarding this clone: The sample has other DNA sequences that encode this CDR3 too. V usage is TRBV30 and J usage is TRBJ1-2, with D possibly being TRBD1 (5 bases). The germline V gene encodes CDR1 GTSNPN and CDR2 SVGIG (reference sequence). This CDR3 is built from 12 residues. V was shortened by 0 bases and J by 8 bases, with 10 bases between the two germline ends. CDR3 protein: CAWSVRRGGYTF. CDR3 coding DNA: TGTGCCTGGAGTGTACGGCGGGGGGGCTACACCTTC.

The chain joins TRBV5-5 to TRBJ2-2; 7 nucleotides match TRBD1. V dropped 1 base and J dropped 0; count of bases not matched to a gene: 6. Germline lookup yields CDR1 SGHKS and CDR2 YYEKEE (reference sequence). The CDR3 length is 17 residues. The DNA for the CDR3 is TGTGCCAGCAGCTTGCCGACAGGGCTCACGAACACCGGGGAGCTGTTTTTT. Its protein is CASSLPTGLTNTGELFF.

The chain carries TRBV18 and TRBJ2-5; D unclear. The CDR3 length is 15 residues. Germline V lookup: CDR1 KGHSH, CDR2 LQKENI. V was pared by 2 bases and J by 0 bases, with 10 bases between. The CDR3 bases are TGTGCCAGCTCACCATTAACAACGGACCAAGAGACCCAGTACTTC. As protein: CASSPLTTDQETQYF.

This chain uses TRBV6-1 with TRBJ2-7, with D perhaps TRBD2 (6 bases). V lost 3 bases and J 7 bases, leaving 19 bases between the germline ends. Germline V lookup: CDR1 MNHNS, CDR2 SASEGT. The CDR3 is made up of 15 amino acids. CDR3 in amino acids: CASSERDLYIEEQYF. CDR3 in DNA: TGTGCCAGCAGTGAGCGGGACCTGTACATTGAGGAGCAGTACTTC.

This chain's CDR3 is CATSKGHRNSNQPQHF. CDR3 nucleotides: TGTGCCACCAGCAAAGGACACAGAAATAGCAATCAGCCCCAGCATTTT. The gene calls are TRBV15 and TRBJ1-5, with D maybe TRBD1 (5 bases). The germline CDR1 and CDR2 sequences are LNHNV and YYDKDF (reference sequence). The CDR3 runs 16 residues. Deletions cut 4 bases from V and 0 bases from J, with 13 bases between.

The CDR3 coding sequence is TGTGCCAGTACTGGTCAGGGTATCGGGCAACTTGCTGGCTACACCTTC. Its protein product is CASTGQGIGQLAGYTF. The chain is built from TRBV19 and TRBJ1-2, with D tentatively TRBD1 (5 bases). The CDR3 sequence is 16 residues long. Trimming removed 7 bases from V and 7 bases from J, with 25 bases in between. Germline V gene data show CDR1 as LNHDA and CDR2 as SQIVND (reference sequence).

This chain links TRBV11-3 with TRBJ2-4; TRBD1 matches at 9 bases. J was trimmed by 7 bases and V by 5 bases; bases with no gene match: 3. Looked up from germline, CDR1 is SGHNT and CDR2 is YENEEA. The CDR3 spans 13 residues. CDR3 in DNA: TGTGCCAGCAGCCTGGGGACAGGGAACATTCAGTACTTC. It specifies CASSLGTGNIQYF. Supplemented by reference TRBV11-3 and TRBJ2-4, the full variable domain reads EAGVVQSPRYKIIEKKQPVAFWCNPISGHNTLYWYLQNLGQGPELLIRYENEEAVDDSQLPKDRFSAERLKGVDSTLKIQPAELGDSAVYLCASSLGTGNIQYFGAGTRLSVL.